This T cell receptor beta chain was sequenced in a study of response to subunit inactivated influenza vaccine listed by TCRdb under 2018. Looking at the study overall: The study used deep quantitative T cell receptor repertoire profiling to track responses to a trivalent subunit inactivated influenza vaccine. The full study reports these points: According to the authors, only a limited number of new T cells may be recruited by each seasonal influenza vaccination.

Libraries came from RT-PCR. The sample was run on an Illumina HiSeq 2500. TCRdb reprocessed the public reads (quality trimming at Q25 with fastp, clone calling with MiXCR) and kept in-frame beta chains. Rows matching on CDR3 protein sequence are summarized as one entry with the most common DNA and genes. For this sample the table gives more than 700,000 distinct CDR3 sequences, of which roughly 20% were detected only once. The ten largest clones represent about 10% of the sample. Its CDR3 holds 16 amino acids, cysteine through phenylalanine. Only CDR3 DNA is held: 48 bases, read in frame from base 1. Relative to germline, V is missing 2 bases and J is missing 4 bases, with 8 bases of the junction outside any gene match. Concerning this clonotype itself: The clone's antigen remains unknown. It has no much larger one-base neighbor in the sample; base qualities were not kept.

Sequenced material: PBMCs from blood, taken less than 6 days after vaccination. Recombination joined TRBV12-3 or TRBV12-4 with TRBJ2-3, with 8 bases aligning to TRBD1. The receptor was derived from a man aged 45 to 65 who received an inactivated influenza vaccine. Donor details come from another sample of the same person, matched by shared clones. The CDR3 corresponds to CASSLIRPGGADTQYF. The DNA sequence reads TGTGCCAGCAGTTTAATTCGCCCAGGGGGCGCAGATACGCAGTATTTT.